The entry below describes one T cell receptor beta chain. Its specificity is not known. Isolated PBMCs totaled at least 6 million in each sample. This specimen belongs to a study of blood T cells in healthy people across ages. Findings and caveats of the study: Among T cells, TCR beta diversity per million cells dropped roughly linearly as age rose.

The CDR3 length is 13 residues. V was shortened by 4 bases and J by 5 bases, with 11 bases between the two germline ends. The germline CDR1 and CDR2 sequences are SGHAT and FQNNGV. The use of a sample-barcoded 5' primer and a J-beta primer mix characterized a second PCR of about 7 to 12 cycles. TCRdb fed the 5' RACE reads into MiXCR, producing one record per CDR3 protein. The data hold 450,000 to 600,000 distinct CDR3 sequences, with roughly a quarter observed a single time. The sample also formed part of further work on T cells of mothers and their children. As reported in that work: Thymic selection molds TCR recombination output in a comparable way in related and unrelated pairs. Relative to unrelated pairs, biologically related mother-child dyads exhibited marginally greater, non-significant overlap.

The receptor comes from a boy between 2 and 10 years old in good health. The chain has TRBV11-2 and TRBJ2-5; D uncertain. The sequenced material came from blood. This CDR3 reads CASSSPRKETQYF. CDR3 DNA sequence: TGTGCCAGCAGCTCCCCTCGAAAGGAGACCCAGTACTTC.